Presented here are 29 T cell receptor beta chains from one specimen sequenced in a study of blood T cells in healthy people across ages. Sample-barcoded 5' priming and a J-beta primer mix drove a second PCR of roughly 7 to 11 cycles. TCRdb used MiXCR to reprocess the 5' RACE reads, holding one entry per CDR3 protein. The sample lists about 1,500,000 distinct CDR3 sequences; 28% were seen once. The sample was blood. The receptors were gathered from a woman under 40 in good health.

This clonotype turned up a few times. The gene calls are TRBV18 and TRBJ2-2; possibly TRBD1 or TRBD2 for D (6 bases each). The CDR3 totals 16 residues. Trimming cost V 2 bases and J 5 bases, with 15 bases left between them. CDR1 is KGHSH and CDR2 is LQKENI in the germline V gene. This chain's CDR3 is CASSPTTQGGTGELFF. The DNA for the CDR3 is TGTGCCAGCTCACCAACAACACAGGGAGGAACCGGGGAGCTGTTTTTT.

This clonotype has ten or more counts. This chain connects TRBV2 to TRBJ2-1; no clear D. The length of the CDR3 is 12 residues. V dropped 1 base and J dropped 7 bases, with 5 bases sitting between them. Germline-derived CDR1 and CDR2 are SNHLY and FYNNEI. DNA of the CDR3: TGTGCCAGCAGTGAAGTCCGGAATGAGCAGTTCTTC. Its translation is CASSEVRNEQFF. The variable domain in full, with the rest retrieved from reference TRBV2 and TRBJ2-1, is EPEVTQTPSHQVTQMGQEVILRCVPISNHLYFYWYRQILGQKVEFLVSFYNNEISEKSEIFDDQFSVERPDGSNFTLKIRSTKLEDSAMYFCASSEVRNEQFFGPGTRLTVL.

This clonotype was seen only a few times. The chain couples TRBV7-2 to TRBJ1-4, with D unresolved. Trimming removed 1 base from V and 6 bases from J, with 12 bases in between. Germline V CDR1 and CDR2: SGHTA, FQGNSA. The CDR3 extends over 15 amino acids. The CDR3 DNA follows: TGTGCCAGCAGCTTAGTGGGAGGGATTGATGAAAAACTGTTTTTT. This encodes CASSLVGGIDEKLFF. The full variable domain, with the rest looked up from reference TRBV7-2 and TRBJ1-4, is GAGVSQSPSNKVTEKGKDVELRCDPISGHTALYWYRQSLGQGLEFLIYFQGNSAPDKSGLPSDRFSAERTGGSVSTLTIQRTQQEDSAVYLCASSLVGGIDEKLFFGSGTQLSVL.

The chain is built from TRBV9 and TRBJ2-7, with TRBD2 matching 9 bases. CDR3 length: 15 residues. V dropped 4 bases and J dropped 5; count of bases not matched to a gene: 10. Germline V gene lookup returns CDR1 SGDLS and CDR2 YYNGEE. CDR3 sequence reads: CASSPLSGSRHEQYF. The CDR3 coding sequence is TGTGCCAGCAGCCCTCTTAGCGGGAGCAGGCACGAGCAGTACTTC.

The V gene is TRBV12-3 or TRBV12-4, the J gene TRBJ2-5, with TRBD1 as a possible D gene (6 bases). With 6 bases removed from V and 3 bases from J, the gap between germline ends came to 14 bases. This CDR3 has 14 residues. In DNA, the CDR3 is TGTGCCAGCAGACCTCGGACAGTCAAAGAGACCCAGTACTTC. Its translation is CASRPRTVKETQYF.

This clonotype occurred many times. The chain has TRBV4-3 and TRBJ2-7; the D gene is possibly TRBD1 (7 bases). V lost 1 base and J lost 0, with 13 bases in between. The germline CDR1 and CDR2 sequences are LGHNA and YSLEER. The CDR3 has 16 residues. CDR3 in DNA: TGCGCCAGCAGCCAAGGGAGGGGGACAGCCTCCTACGAGCAGTACTTC. This encodes CASSQGRGTASYEQYF.

The chain couples TRBV6-1 to TRBJ2-6, with TRBD2 as a possible D gene (6 bases). Germline values: CDR1 MNHNS, CDR2 SASEGT. The V end lost 10 bases, the J end lost 0 bases, and 13 bases lay between the germline ends. The CDR3 spans 15 residues. The CDR3 DNA sequence: TGTGCCACTGGGGGGTACCGCTCTGGGGCCAACGTCCTGACTTTC. Translation: CATGGYRSGANVLTF.

This clonotype has more than one count but fewer than ten. The chain combines TRBV7-3 with TRBJ2-1; D uncertain. Between the trimmed V and J ends, which lost 5 bases and 7 bases, there was a span of 12 bases. The CDR3 covers 13 residues. Germline CDR1 SGHTA, CDR2 FQGTGA. This CDR3 reads CASSIKVGNEQFF. The CDR3 bases are TGTGCCAGCAGCATAAAAGTGGGTAATGAGCAGTTCTTC.

This chain uses TRBV14 with TRBJ2-3; D gene ambiguous. The CDR3 totals 11 residues. V was clipped by 3 bases and J by 5 bases, with 3 bases between them. Germline values: CDR1 SGHDN, CDR2 FVKESK. The DNA of the CDR3 is TGTGCCAGCAGCCAGATAGATACGCAGTATTTT. It specifies CASSQIDTQYF.

The rearrangement joins TRBV29-1 to TRBJ1-1; tentative D call: TRBD1 (5 bases). The CDR3 totals 13 residues. Germline V lookup: CDR1 SQVTM, CDR2 ANQGSEA. Trimming pared 6 bases from V and 6 bases from J, leaving 17 bases between. CDR3 in amino acids: CSVHRLWGAEAFF. As DNA, the CDR3 is TGCAGCGTCCACAGGCTCTGGGGAGCTGAAGCTTTCTTT.

This clonotype showed up just once. A far larger clone is off by one base, so a read error is likely. The rearrangement uses TRBV12-3 or TRBV12-4 and TRBJ2-6, with D perhaps TRBD2 (6 bases). CDR3 length: 15 residues. The CDR3 spells CASSLRGAGANVPTF. The CDR3, as DNA: TGTGCCAGCAGTTTGCGGGGAGCTGGGGCCAACGTCCCGACTTTC.

The chain combines TRBV15 with TRBJ1-4; TRBD1 might be the D (6 bases). The CDR3 is 15 amino acids. V dropped 0 bases and J dropped 10 bases, with 15 bases sitting between them. CDR1 and CDR2 (germline): LNHNV, YYDKDF (reference sequence). This CDR3 reads CATSREGPGVGKLFF. The CDR3 DNA reads TGTGCCACCAGCAGAGAGGGACCAGGGGTCGGAAAACTGTTTTTT.

The rearrangement joins TRBV20-1 to TRBJ2-4, with D perhaps TRBD2 (6 bases). V was cut by 5 bases and J by 9 bases, with 14 bases left in between. The germline gives CDR1 DFQATT, CDR2 SNEGSKA (reference sequence). The CDR3 is 12 amino acids. The DNA for the CDR3 is TGCAGTGCTGGGACTTCGGAGGGCATTCAGTACTTC. Its translation: CSAGTSEGIQYF.

The chain is built from TRBV7-2 and TRBJ1-2; a weak D match, TRBD1 (5 bases). The CDR3 sequence is 16 residues long. Germline V CDR1 and CDR2: SGHTA, FQGNSA. The V end lost 6 bases, the J end lost 0 bases, and 17 bases lay between the germline ends. The chain's CDR3 is CASSLGRVPANYGYTF. As DNA, the CDR3 is TGTGCCAGCAGTTTGGGCAGGGTTCCGGCTAACTATGGCTACACCTTC.

This clonotype was observed a few times. The chain employs TRBV7-2 and TRBJ2-3; D might be TRBD1 or TRBD2, each matching 5 bases. This CDR3 contains 15 residues. Germline V lookup: CDR1 SGHTA, CDR2 FQGNSA. V lost 2 bases to trimming and J lost 3 bases, with 12 bases between them. The CDR3 spells CASSLPGRMTDTQYF. Here the CDR3 DNA reads TGTGCCAGCAGCTTACCGGGACGTATGACAGATACGCAGTATTTT.

The V gene is TRBV28, the J gene TRBJ2-1; 10 nucleotides line up with TRBD2. Germline V CDR1 and CDR2: MDHEN, SYDVKM. V trimming: 1 base; J trimming: 3 bases; junction bases outside the gene matches: 3. The CDR3 sequence is 16 residues long. The CDR3 protein is CASSLLSSGGYNEQFF. In DNA form, the CDR3 reads TGTGCCAGCAGTTTATTGTCTAGCGGGGGCTACAATGAGCAGTTCTTC.

Details on this clonotype: A much larger clone is a single base away; this may be a read error. V usage is TRBV7-9 and J usage is TRBJ2-5; D is perhaps TRBD2 (5 bases). CDR3 size: 13 residues. Germline V gene data show CDR1 as SEHNR and CDR2 as FQNEAQ (reference sequence). Trimming took off 7 bases at V and 11 bases at J, with 20 bases between the two ends. CDR3 nucleotides: TGTGCCAGCACCCTAGCCGTGACGAATGAGCAGTACTTC. Translation: CASTLAVTNEQYF.

The chain uses TRBV6-5 and TRBJ1-1; tentatively, D is TRBD1 (5 bases). The CDR3 covers 12 residues. V was pared by 8 bases and J by 3 bases, with 10 bases between. CDR1 is MNHEY, CDR2 SVGAGI, per germline. The CDR3 DNA reads TGTGCCAGCCTAGGGGTCCACACTGAAGCTTTCTTT. Translation gives CASLGVHTEAFF.

This clonotype was picked up a small number of times. One base away lies a much larger clone, so this may be a sequencing read error. V usage is TRBV6-6 and J usage is TRBJ1-1; D call uncertain. The length of the CDR3 is 13 residues. Trimming removed 2 bases from V and 3 bases from J, with 7 bases in between. CDR1 MNHNY and CDR2 SVGAGI come from the germline V gene (reference sequence). The CDR3 bases are TGTGCCAGCAGTTACCGGGAGGACACTGAAGCTTTCTTT. Its translation: CASSYREDTEAFF.

The table lists this clonotype with a few counts. The chain has TRBV15 and TRBJ1-6, with D possibly TRBD1 on 6 matching bases. CDR1 and CDR2 (germline): LNHNV, YYDKDF (reference sequence). Trimming removed 8 bases from V and 4 bases from J, with 9 bases in between. The CDR3 is made up of 13 amino acids. CDR3 sequence: CATGQPYNSPLHF. In DNA form, the CDR3 reads TGTGCCACCGGACAGCCTTATAATTCACCCCTCCACTTT.

To note about this clonotype: One end of the junction does not line up with germline, which may come from a read error. V usage is TRBV12-3 or TRBV12-4 and J usage is TRBJ2-5; D gene uncertain. The CDR3 is made up of 12 amino acids. CDR3 coding DNA: TGTGCCAGCAGTTTGGCTAGTTTCCCCCATAACTTC. The encoded protein is CASSLASFPHNF.

In the case of this clonotype: Its ends do not fully match the called genes, so a read error is possible. The chain combines TRBV4-1 with TRBJ2-5; 9 bases are a match to TRBD2. CDR1 and CDR2 from the germline V gene are MGHRA and YSYEKL. The CDR3 sequence is 16 residues long. The DNA for the CDR3 is TGCGCCGGCAGCCAAGATGGGCGGGGGGGAGGGGAGACCCAGTACTTC. It yields the protein CAGSQDGRGGGETQYF.

This clonotype was counted at least ten times. V is TRBV20-1 and J is TRBJ2-6; TRBD1 matches at 7 bases. Germline V lookup: CDR1 DFQATT, CDR2 SNEGSKA (reference sequence). Losses at the gene ends were 1 base for V and 2 bases for J; bases not matched to a gene: 2. This CDR3 spans 15 amino acids. CDR3 DNA: TGCAGTGCTAGAGCAGACAGGGCTGGGGCCAACGTCCTGACTTTC. Amino acid sequence: CSARADRAGANVLTF.

As concerns this clonotype: A much more abundant neighbour one base away suggests this may be a read error. J is TRBJ2-5 and V is TRBV15; perhaps TRBD2 as D (5 bases). The DNA end lines up better with TRBJ2-1; the J call may be wrong. The CDR3 length is 15 residues. Germline loops: CDR1 LNHNV, CDR2 YYDKDF (reference sequence). The CDR3 DNA sequence: TGTGCCACCAGCAGGGAGGACGGATTACAAGAGACCCAGTTCTTC. This encodes CATSREDGLQETQFF.

This sequence joins TRBV7-2 and TRBJ2-5; a possible D gene is TRBD1 (5 bases). Per the germline V gene, CDR1 is SGHTA and CDR2 is FQGNSA. Trimming removed 5 bases at V and 3 bases at J, with 19 bases between. CDR3 length equals 16 residues. As DNA, the CDR3 is TGTGCCAGCAGCCCCCCCCCTGGGGCCCTGAAAGAGACCCAGTACTTC. This encodes CASSPPPGALKETQYF.

The chain recombines TRBV20-1 with TRBJ2-5; D uncertain. The germline V and J ends were trimmed by 3 bases and 3 bases, with 11 bases remaining between them. Germline loops: CDR1 DFQATT, CDR2 SNEGSKA (reference sequence). The CDR3 runs 13 residues. CDR3 DNA sequence: TGCAGTGCTAGGGTTCGGCTCAAAGAGACCCAGTACTTC. Translated, it gives CSARVRLKETQYF.

The chain carries TRBV10-2 and TRBJ1-2, with D perhaps TRBD1 (5 bases). CDR3 length: 15 amino acids. Trimming removed 0 bases at V and 8 bases at J, with 16 bases between. The germline V gene encodes CDR1 WSHSY and CDR2 SAAADI. Here the CDR3 reads CASSESGTGFRGYTF. The CDR3 DNA sequence: TGCGCCAGCAGTGAGTCCGGGACCGGTTTTCGGGGCTACACCTTC.

V is TRBV4-1 and J is TRBJ2-2, with D possibly matching TRBD2 (5 bases). The CDR3 is 16 residues long. CDR1 MGHRA and CDR2 YSYEKL come from the germline V gene. Trimming shortened V by 3 bases and J by 5 bases, and 16 bases separated the two germline ends. In DNA, the CDR3 is TGCGCCAGCAGCCATGTTGTAAAATCGGGGACCGGGGAGCTGTTTTTT. Translating it yields CASSHVVKSGTGELFF.

This clonotype was counted at least ten times. This chain joins TRBV2 and TRBJ2-7; D gene unclear. With 5 bases removed from V and 4 bases from J, the gap between germline ends came to 6 bases. CDR1 and CDR2 (germline): SNHLY, FYNNEI. There are 11 residues in the CDR3. The CDR3 region has the DNA TGTGCCAGCAGTCCTGTTTACGAGCAGTACTTC. Translating it yields CASSPVYEQYF.